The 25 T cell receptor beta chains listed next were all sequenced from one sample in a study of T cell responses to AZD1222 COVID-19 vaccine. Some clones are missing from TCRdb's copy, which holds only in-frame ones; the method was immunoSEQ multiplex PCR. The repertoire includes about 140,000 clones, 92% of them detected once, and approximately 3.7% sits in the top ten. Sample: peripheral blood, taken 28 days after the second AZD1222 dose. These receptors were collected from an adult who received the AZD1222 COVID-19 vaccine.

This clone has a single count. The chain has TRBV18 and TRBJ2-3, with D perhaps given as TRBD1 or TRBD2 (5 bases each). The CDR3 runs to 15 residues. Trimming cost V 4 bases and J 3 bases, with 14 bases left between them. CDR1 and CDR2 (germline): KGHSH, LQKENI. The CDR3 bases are TGTGCCAGCTCACTAACCGGGACGGAAACAGATACGCAGTATTTT. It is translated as CASSLTGTETDTQYF. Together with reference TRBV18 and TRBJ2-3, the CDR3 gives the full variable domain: NAGVMQNPRHLVRRRGQEARLRCSPMKGHSHVYWYRQLPEEGLKFMVYLQKENIIDESGMPKERFSAEFPKEGPSILRIQQVVRGDSAAYFCASSLTGTETDTQYFGPGTRLTVL.

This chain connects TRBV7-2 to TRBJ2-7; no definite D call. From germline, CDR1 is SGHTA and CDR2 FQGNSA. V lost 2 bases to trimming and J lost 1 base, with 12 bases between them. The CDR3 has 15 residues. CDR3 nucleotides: TGTGCCAGCAGCTTACGGCAGGTAGGATCCTACGAGCAGTACTTC. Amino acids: CASSLRQVGSYEQYF.

The DNA of the CDR3 is TGTGCCAGCAGCTCGAGCAGGGCCTACGAGCAGTACTTC. Protein: CASSSSRAYEQYF. This sequence joins TRBV7-2 and TRBJ2-7; tentatively, D is TRBD1 (5 bases). V shed 4 bases and J shed 2 bases, with 9 bases lying between them. The length of the CDR3 is 13 residues. The germline gives CDR1 SGHTA, CDR2 FQGNSA.

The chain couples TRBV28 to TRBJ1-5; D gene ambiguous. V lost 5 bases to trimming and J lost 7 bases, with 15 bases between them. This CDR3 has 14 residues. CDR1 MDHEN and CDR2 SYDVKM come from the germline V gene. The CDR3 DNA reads TGTGCCAGCAGTGCGAATCGAGGTTACCAGCCCCAGCATTTT. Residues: CASSANRGYQPQHF. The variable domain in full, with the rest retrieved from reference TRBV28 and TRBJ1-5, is DVKVTQSSRYLVKRTGEKVFLECVQDMDHENMFWYRQDPGLGLRLIYFSYDVKMKEKGDIPEGYSVSREKKERFSLILESASTNQTSMYLCASSANRGYQPQHFGDGTRLSIL.

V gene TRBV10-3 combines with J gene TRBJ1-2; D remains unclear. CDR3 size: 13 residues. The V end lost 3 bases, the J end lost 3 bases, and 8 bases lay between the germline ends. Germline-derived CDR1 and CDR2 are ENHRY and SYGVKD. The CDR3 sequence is CAISDSEYYGYTF. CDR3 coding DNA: TGTGCCATCAGTGACAGCGAGTACTATGGCTACACCTTC.

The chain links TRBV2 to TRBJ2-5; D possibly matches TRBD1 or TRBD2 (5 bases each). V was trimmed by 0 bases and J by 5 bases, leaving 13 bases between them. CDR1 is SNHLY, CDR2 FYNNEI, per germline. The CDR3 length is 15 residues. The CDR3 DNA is TGTGCCAGCAGTGAAGCTTTGGGACCACGGGAGACCCAGTACTTC. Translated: CASSEALGPRETQYF.

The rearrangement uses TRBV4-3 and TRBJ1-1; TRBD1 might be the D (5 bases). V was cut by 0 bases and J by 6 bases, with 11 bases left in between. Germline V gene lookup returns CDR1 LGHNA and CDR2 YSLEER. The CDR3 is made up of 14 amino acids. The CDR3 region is CASSQEGVSAEAFF. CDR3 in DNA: TGCGCCAGCAGCCAAGAGGGGGTTAGCGCTGAAGCTTTCTTT.

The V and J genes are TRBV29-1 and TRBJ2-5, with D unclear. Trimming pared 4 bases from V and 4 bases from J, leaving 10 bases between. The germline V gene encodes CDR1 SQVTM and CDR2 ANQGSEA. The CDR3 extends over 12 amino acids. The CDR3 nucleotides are TGCAGCGTTGTCCCCGGAGCAGAGACCCAGTACTTC. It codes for CSVVPGAETQYF.

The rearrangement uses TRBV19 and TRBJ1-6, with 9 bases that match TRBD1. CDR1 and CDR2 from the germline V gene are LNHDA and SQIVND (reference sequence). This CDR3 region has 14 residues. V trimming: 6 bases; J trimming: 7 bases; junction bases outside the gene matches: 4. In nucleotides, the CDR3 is TGTGCCAGTAGCGGACAGGGGAACAATTCACCCCTCCACTTT. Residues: CASSGQGNNSPLHF.

The CDR3 DNA reads as TGTGCCAGCAGCCCCGGGGGGCTAGCCAACTACAATGAGCAGTTCTTC. It codes for CASSPGGLANYNEQFF. The rearrangement uses TRBV7-8 and TRBJ2-1; possible D gene TRBD2, 7 bases. CDR1 is SGHVS and CDR2 is FQNEAQ in the germline V gene. Trimming took 5 bases from V and 3 from J, leaving 17 bases between them. This CDR3 comprises 16 residues.

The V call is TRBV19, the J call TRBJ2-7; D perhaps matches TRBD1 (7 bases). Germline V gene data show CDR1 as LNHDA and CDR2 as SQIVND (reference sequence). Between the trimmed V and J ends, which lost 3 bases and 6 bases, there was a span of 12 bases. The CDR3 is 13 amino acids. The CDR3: CASSMGRGAEQYF. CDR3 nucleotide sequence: TGTGCCAGTAGTATGGGCAGGGGGGCCGAGCAGTACTTC.

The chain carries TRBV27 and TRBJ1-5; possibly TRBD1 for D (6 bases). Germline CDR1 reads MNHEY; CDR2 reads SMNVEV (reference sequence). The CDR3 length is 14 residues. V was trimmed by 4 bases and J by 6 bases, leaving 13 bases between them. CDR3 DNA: TGTGCCAGCAGTTGGACAGTGGGAGCTCAGCCCCAGCATTTT. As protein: CASSWTVGAQPQHF.

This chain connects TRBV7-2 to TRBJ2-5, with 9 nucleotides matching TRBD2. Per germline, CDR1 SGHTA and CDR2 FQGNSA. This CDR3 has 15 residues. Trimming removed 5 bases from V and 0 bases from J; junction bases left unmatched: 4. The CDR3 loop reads CASSRSGRDQETQYF. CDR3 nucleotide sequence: TGTGCCAGCAGCCGTAGCGGGAGAGACCAAGAGACCCAGTACTTC. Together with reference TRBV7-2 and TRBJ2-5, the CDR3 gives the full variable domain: GAGVSQSPSNKVTEKGKDVELRCDPISGHTALYWYRQSLGQGLEFLIYFQGNSAPDKSGLPSDRFSAERTGGSVSTLTIQRTQQEDSAVYLCASSRSGRDQETQYFGPGTRLLVL.

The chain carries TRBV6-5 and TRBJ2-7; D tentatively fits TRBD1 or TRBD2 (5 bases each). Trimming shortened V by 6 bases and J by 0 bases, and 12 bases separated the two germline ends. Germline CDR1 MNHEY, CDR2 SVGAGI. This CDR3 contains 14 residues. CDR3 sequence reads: CASRGTGSSYEQYF. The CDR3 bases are TGTGCCAGCAGGGGGACGGGGAGCTCCTACGAGCAGTACTTC.

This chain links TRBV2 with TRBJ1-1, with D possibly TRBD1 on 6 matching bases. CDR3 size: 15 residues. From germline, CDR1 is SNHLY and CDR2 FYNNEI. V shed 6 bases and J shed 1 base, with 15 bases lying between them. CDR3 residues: CASSAWAGANTEAFF. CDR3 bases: TGTGCCAGCAGCGCCTGGGCGGGGGCGAACACTGAAGCTTTCTTT.

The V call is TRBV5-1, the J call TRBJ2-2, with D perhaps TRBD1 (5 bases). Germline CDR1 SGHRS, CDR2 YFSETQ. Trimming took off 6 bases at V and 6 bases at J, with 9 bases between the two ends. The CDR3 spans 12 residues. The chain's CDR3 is CASTWGSGELFF. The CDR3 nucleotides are TGCGCCAGCACCTGGGGCTCCGGGGAGCTGTTTTTT.

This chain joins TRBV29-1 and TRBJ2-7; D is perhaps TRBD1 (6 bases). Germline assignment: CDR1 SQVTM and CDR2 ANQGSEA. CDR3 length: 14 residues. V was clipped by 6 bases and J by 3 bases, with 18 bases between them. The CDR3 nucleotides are TGCAGCGTAGTAAAACAGGGTACTTACTACGAGCAGTACTTC. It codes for CSVVKQGTYYEQYF.

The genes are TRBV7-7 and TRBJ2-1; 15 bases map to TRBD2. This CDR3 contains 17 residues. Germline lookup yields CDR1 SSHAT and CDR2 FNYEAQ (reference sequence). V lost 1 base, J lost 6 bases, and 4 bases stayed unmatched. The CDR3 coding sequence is TGTGCCAGCAGCTTAGGGACTAGCGGGAGGGCGTCCAATGAGCAGTTCTTC. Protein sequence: CASSLGTSGRASNEQFF.

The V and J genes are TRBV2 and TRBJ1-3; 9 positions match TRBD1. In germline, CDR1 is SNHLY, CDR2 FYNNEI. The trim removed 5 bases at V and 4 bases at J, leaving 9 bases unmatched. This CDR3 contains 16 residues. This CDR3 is CASSSRDRVYGNTIYF. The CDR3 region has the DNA TGTGCCAGCAGTTCCCGGGACAGGGTCTACGGAAACACCATATATTTT.

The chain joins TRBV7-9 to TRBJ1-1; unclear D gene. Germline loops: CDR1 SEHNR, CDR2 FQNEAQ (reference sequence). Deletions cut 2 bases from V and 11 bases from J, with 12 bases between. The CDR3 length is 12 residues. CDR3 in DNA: TGTGCCAGCAGCTTAAACGGCTTACGGGCTTTCTTT. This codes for CASSLNGLRAFF.

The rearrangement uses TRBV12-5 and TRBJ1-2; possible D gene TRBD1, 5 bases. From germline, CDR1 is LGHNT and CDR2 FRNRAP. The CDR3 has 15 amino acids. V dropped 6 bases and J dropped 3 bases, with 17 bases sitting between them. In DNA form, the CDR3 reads TGTGCTAGTGGCCAGGAACAGGCCCTACACTATGGCTACACCTTC. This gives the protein CASGQEQALHYGYTF.

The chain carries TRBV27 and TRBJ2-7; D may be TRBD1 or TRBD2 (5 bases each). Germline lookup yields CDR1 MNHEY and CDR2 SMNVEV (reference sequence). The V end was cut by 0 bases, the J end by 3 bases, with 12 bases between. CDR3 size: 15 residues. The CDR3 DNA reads TGTGCCAGCAGTTTATCGAATTTGGGGGTCTACGAGCAGTACTTC. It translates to CASSLSNLGVYEQYF.

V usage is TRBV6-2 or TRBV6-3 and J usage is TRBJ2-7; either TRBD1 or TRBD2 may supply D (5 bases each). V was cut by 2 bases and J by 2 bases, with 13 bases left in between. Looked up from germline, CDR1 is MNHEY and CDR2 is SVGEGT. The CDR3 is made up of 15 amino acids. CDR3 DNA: TGTGCCAGCAGTTACGGGACGCGAACCACCTACGAGCAGTACTTC. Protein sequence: CASSYGTRTTYEQYF.

The CDR3 DNA is TGTGCCAGTAGTAATCAGGGACTCTCGGAGCAGTTCTTC. Translating gives CASSNQGLSEQFF. This rearrangement joins TRBV19 to TRBJ2-1; a weak D match, TRBD2 (6 bases). Trimming took 4 bases from V and 10 from J, leaving 14 bases between them. CDR1 is LNHDA and CDR2 is SQIVND in the germline V gene (reference sequence). The CDR3 consists of 13 residues.

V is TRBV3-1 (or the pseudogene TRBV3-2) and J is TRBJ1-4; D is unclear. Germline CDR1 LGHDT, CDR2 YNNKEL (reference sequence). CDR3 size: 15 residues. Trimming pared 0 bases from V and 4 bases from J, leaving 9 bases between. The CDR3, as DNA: TGTGCCAGCAGCCAAGATTGGACTTATAATGAAAAACTGTTTTTT. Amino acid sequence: CASSQDWTYNEKLFF.